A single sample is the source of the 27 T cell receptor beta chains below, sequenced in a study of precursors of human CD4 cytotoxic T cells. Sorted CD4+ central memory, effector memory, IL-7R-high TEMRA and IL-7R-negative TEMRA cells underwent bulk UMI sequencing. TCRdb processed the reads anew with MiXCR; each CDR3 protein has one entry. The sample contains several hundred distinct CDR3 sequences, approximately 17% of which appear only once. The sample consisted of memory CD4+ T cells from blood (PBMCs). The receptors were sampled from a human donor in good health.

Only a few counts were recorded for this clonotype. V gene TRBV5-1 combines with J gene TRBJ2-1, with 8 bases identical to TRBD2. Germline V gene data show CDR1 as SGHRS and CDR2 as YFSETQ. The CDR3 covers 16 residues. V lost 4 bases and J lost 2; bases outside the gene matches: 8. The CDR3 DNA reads TGCGCCAGCAGCCTGCTCGTAGCGGGGCCCTACAATGAGCAGTTCTTC. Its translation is CASSLLVAGPYNEQFF.

CDR3 coding DNA: TGCGCCAGCAGCCAGGCGCAGACCTCCTACAATGAGCAGTTCTTC. It encodes CASSQAQTSYNEQFF. V and J are TRBV5-1 and TRBJ2-1; D call uncertain. This CDR3 region has 15 residues. V lost 4 bases and J lost 0, with 11 bases in between. The germline CDR1 and CDR2 sequences are SGHRS and YFSETQ.

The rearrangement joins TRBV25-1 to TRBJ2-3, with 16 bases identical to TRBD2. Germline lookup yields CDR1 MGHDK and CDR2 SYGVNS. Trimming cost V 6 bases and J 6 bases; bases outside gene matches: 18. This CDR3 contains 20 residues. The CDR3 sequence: CASRATGTSGRARVSDTQYF. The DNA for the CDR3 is TGTGCCAGCAGGGCGACCGGGACTAGCGGGAGGGCCAGGGTCTCCGATACGCAGTATTTT.

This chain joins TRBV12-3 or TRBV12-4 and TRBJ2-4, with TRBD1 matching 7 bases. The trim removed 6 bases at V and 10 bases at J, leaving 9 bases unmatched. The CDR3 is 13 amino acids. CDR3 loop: CASSPETGFIQYF. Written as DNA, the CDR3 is TGTGCCAGCAGCCCCGAGACAGGGTTTATTCAGTACTTC.

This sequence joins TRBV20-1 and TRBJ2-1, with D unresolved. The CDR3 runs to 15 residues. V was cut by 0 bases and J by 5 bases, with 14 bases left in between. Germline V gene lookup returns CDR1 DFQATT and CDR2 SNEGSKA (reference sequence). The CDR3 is CSARDSSMVDNEQFF. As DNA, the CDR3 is TGCAGTGCTAGAGATTCATCCATGGTGGACAATGAGCAGTTCTTC.

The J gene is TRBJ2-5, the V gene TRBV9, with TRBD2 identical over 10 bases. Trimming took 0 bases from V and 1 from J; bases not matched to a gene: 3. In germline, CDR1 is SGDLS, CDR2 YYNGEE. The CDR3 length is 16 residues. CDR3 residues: CASSVAASGSQETQYF. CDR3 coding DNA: TGTGCCAGCAGCGTAGCGGCTAGCGGGAGCCAAGAGACCCAGTACTTC. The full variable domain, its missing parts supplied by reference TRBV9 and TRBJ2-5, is DSGVTQTPKHLITATGQRVTLRCSPRSGDLSVYWYQQSLDQGLQFLIQYYNGEERAKGNILERFSAQQFPDLHSELNLSSLELGDSALYFCASSVAASGSQETQYFGPGTRLLVL.

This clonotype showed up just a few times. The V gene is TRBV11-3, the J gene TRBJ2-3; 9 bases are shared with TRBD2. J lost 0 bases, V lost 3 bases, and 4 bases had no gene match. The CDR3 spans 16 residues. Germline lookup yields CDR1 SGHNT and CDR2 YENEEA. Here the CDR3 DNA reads TGTGCCAGCAGCTTTAGCGGGAGAGGGAGCACAGATACGCAGTATTTT. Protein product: CASSFSGRGSTDTQYF.

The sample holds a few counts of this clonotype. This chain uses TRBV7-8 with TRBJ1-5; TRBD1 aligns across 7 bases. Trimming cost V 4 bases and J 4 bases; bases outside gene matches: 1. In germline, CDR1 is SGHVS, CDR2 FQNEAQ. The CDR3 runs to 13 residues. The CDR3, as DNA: TGTGCCAGCAGCTCGGACAGGAATCAGCCCCAGCATTTT. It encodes CASSSDRNQPQHF.

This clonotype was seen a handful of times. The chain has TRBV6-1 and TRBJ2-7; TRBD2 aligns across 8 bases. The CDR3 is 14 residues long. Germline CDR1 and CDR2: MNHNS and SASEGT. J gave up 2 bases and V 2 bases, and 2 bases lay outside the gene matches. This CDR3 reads CASSELAGPYEQYV. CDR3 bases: TGTGCCAGCAGTGAACTAGCGGGTCCCTACGAGCAGTACGTC.

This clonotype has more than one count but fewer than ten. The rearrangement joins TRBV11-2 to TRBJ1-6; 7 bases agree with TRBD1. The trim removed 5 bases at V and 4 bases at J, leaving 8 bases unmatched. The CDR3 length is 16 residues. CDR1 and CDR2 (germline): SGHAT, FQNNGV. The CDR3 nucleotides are TGTGCCAGCAGCCGGGGACAGACTGAATATAATTCACCCCTCCACTTT. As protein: CASSRGQTEYNSPLHF.

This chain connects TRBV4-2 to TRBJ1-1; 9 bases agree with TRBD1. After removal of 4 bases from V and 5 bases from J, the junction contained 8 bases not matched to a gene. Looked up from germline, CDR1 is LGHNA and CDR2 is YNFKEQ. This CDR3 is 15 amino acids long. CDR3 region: CASSLETGGRTEAFF. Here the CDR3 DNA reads TGTGCCAGCAGCCTAGAGACAGGGGGACGAACTGAAGCTTTCTTT.

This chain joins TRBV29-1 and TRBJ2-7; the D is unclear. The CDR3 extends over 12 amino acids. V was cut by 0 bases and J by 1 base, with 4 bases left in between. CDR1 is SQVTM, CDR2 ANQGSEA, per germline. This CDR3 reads CSVEDRSYEQYF. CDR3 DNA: TGCAGCGTTGAAGACAGGTCCTACGAGCAGTACTTC.

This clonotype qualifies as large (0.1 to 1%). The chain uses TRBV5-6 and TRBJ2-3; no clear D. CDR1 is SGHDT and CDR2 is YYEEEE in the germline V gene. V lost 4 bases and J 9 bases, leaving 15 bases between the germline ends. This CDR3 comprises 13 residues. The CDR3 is CASSLNSFSTQYF. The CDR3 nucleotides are TGTGCCAGCAGCCTAAATAGTTTTTCCACGCAGTATTTT. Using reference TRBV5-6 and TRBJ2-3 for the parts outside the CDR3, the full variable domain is DAGVTQSPTHLIKTRGQQVTLRCSPKSGHDTVSWYQQALGQGPQFIFQYYEEEERQRGNFPDRFSGHQFPNYSSELNVNALLLGDSALYLCASSLNSFSTQYFGPGTRLTVL.

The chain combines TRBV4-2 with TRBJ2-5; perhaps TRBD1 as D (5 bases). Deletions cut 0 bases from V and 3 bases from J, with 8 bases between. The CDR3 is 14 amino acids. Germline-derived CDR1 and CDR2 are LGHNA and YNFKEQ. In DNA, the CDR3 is TGTGCCAGCAGCCAAGAGGAAGGGGAAGAGACCCAGTACTTC. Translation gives CASSQEEGEETQYF.

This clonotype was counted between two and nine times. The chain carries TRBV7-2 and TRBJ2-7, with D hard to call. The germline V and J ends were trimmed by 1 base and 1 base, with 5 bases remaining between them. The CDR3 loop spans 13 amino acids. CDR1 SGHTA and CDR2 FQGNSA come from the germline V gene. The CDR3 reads CASSLGYSYEQYF. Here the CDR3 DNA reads TGTGCCAGCAGCTTAGGTTATTCCTACGAGCAGTACTTC.

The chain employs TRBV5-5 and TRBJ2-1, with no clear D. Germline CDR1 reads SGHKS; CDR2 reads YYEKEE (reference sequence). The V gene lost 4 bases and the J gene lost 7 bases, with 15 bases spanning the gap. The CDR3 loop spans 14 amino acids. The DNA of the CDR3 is TGTGCCAGCAGCGTCGCAATGTCGGCGAATGAGCAGTTCTTC. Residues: CASSVAMSANEQFF.

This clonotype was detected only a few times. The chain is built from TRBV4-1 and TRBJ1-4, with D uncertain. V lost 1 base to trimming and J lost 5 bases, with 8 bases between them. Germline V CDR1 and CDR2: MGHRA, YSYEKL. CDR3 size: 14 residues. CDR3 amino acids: CASSQGILNEKLFF. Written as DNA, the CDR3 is TGCGCCAGCAGCCAAGGGATCTTAAATGAAAAACTGTTTTTT.

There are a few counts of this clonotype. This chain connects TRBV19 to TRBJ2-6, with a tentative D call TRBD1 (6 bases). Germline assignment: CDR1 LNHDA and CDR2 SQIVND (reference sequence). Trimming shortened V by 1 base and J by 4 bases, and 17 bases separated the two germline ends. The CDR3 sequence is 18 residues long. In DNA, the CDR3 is TGTGCCAGTAGTATAGCCCGGACAGTCTTGGCGGGGGCCAACGTCCTGACTTTC. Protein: CASSIARTVLAGANVLTF.

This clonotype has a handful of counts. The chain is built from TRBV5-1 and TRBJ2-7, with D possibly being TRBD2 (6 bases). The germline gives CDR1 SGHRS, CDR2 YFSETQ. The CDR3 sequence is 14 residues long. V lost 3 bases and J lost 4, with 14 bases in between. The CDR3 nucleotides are TGCGCCAGCAGCTCCACAGCGGGTTCTTACGAGCAGTACTTC. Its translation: CASSSTAGSYEQYF.

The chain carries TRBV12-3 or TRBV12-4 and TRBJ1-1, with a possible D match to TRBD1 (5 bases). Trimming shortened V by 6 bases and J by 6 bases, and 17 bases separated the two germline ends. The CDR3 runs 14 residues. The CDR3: CASRLGQSPSEAFF. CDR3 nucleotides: TGTGCCAGCAGGCTGGGGCAGTCCCCCTCTGAAGCTTTCTTT.

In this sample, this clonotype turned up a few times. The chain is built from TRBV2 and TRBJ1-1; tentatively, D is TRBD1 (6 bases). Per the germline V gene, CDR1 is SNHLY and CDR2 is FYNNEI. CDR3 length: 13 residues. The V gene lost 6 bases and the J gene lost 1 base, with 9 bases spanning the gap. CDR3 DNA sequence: TGTGCCAGCAGATTACAGGGGAACACTGAAGCTTTCTTT. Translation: CASRLQGNTEAFF.

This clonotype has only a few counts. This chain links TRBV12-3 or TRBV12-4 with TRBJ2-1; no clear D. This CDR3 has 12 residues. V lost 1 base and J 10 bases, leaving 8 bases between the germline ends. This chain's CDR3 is CASSLDYGEQFF. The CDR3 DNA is TGTGCCAGCAGTTTAGATTACGGGGAGCAGTTCTTC.

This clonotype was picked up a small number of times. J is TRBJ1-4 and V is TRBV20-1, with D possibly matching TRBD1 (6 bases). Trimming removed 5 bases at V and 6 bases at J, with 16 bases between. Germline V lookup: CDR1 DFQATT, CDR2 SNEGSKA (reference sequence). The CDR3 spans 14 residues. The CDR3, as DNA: TGCAGTGCTGGGCGGGGGGCGTTGGATGAAAAACTGTTTTTT. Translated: CSAGRGALDEKLFF.

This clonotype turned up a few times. CDR3 residues: CSAGQGANYGYTF. In nucleotides, the CDR3 is TGCAGTGCGGGACAGGGGGCAAACTATGGCTACACCTTC. The rearrangement links TRBV20-1 to TRBJ1-2; TRBD1 agrees at 12 bases. This CDR3 has 13 amino acids. Per germline, CDR1 DFQATT and CDR2 SNEGSKA (reference sequence). V shed 6 bases and J 2 bases; nucleotides not matched to a gene: 1.

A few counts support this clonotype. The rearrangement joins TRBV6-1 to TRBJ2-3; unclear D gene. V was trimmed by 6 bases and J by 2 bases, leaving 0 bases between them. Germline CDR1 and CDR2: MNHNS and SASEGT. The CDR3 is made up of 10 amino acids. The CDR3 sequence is CASSTDTQYF. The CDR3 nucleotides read TGTGCCAGCAGCACAGATACGCAGTATTTT.

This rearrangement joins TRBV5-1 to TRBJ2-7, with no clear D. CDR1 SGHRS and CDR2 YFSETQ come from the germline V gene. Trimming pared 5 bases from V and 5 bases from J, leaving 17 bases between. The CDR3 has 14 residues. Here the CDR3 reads CASSSLVRYHEQYV. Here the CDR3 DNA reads TGCGCCAGCAGTTCCCTGGTGCGGTACCACGAGCAGTACGTC.

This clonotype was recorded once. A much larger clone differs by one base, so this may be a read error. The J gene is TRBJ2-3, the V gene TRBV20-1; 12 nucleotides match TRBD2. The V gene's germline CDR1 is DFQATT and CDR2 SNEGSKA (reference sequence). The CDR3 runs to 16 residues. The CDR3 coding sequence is TGCAGTGCTGGAGATAGACTAGCGGGAGTGGTAGATACGCAGTATTTT. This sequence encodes CSAGDRLAGVVDTQYF.